This T cell receptor (beta chain) was found in a study of prognosis after radiotherapy for stage I lung cancer. Study at large: About five patients had oligometastatic NSCLC after their primary tumor was surgically resected, and fourteen patients had newly diagnosed primary stage I lung tumors. The study deemed all of its non-small cell lung cancer patients medically inoperable.

The study's findings and limits: Reduced unique TCR clone counts were recorded after stereotactic body radiation therapy, with a median of about 9,700 versus 6,500.

Two rounds of multiplex PCR amplified TCR beta CDR3 from genomic DNA. Individual primers that were specific to each TRBV and TRBJ gene served in first-round PCR. TCRdb redid the calling of the multiplex PCR reads with MiXCR, one entry per CDR3 protein. The table shows tens of thousands of distinct CDR3 sequences, with approximately 51% occurring only once. The germline CDR1 and CDR2 sequences are MNHEY and SVGEGT. V dropped 5 bases and J dropped 6 bases, with 26 bases sitting between them. The CDR3 length is 19 residues. Notes on this clonotype: No antigen is known for it.

Source: PBMCs, taken before or after stereotactic body radiation therapy (not recorded which). The J gene is TRBJ2-6, the V gene TRBV6-2 or TRBV6-3; D possibly uses TRBD1 or TRBD2 (6 bases each). The source of this sequence is a donor aged 50 or older with non-small cell lung cancer. CDR3 nucleotides: TGTGCCAGCAGTGAAAAGGGGGGTACAGGGTGGAGTGTGGCCAACGTCCTGACTTTC. It translates to CASSEKGGTGWSVANVLTF.